Following are 27 T cell receptor beta chains from one sample sequenced in a study of blood T cells in healthy people across ages (dated by TCRdb to between 2015 and 2017). The method was 5' RACE. For sequencing, an Illumina HiSeq 2500 was employed. A second PCR of about 7 to 12 cycles was run with a J-beta primer mix and a sample-barcoded 5' primer. TCRdb itself trimmed the public reads at Q25 with fastp, ran MiXCR and retained productive beta chains. Rows are unified per CDR3 protein, each entry keeping the most common DNA and genes. The sample yields some 1.4 million distinct CDR3 sequences; around 39% were counted once. The leading ten clones occupy roughly 8.2% of the sample. What was sequenced was blood. Receptor source: a woman between 18 and 29 years old in good health.

This clonotype was found a few times. The chain uses TRBV27 and TRBJ1-2; 9 nucleotides line up with TRBD1. The CDR3 runs to 14 residues. Germline loops: CDR1 MNHEY, CDR2 SMNVEV (reference sequence). V was pared by 6 bases and J by 6 bases, with 8 bases of the junction left unmatched. CDR3 sequence: CASRTTGGGDGYTF. The CDR3 DNA follows: TGTGCCAGCAGGACGACAGGGGGAGGCGATGGCTACACCTTC.

This clonotype was seen repeatedly, ten times or more. The chain carries TRBV28 and TRBJ2-7, with D possibly TRBD1 on 5 matching bases. V was shortened by 1 base and J by 1 base, with 8 bases between the two germline ends. CDR3 length: 14 amino acids. Looked up from germline, CDR1 is MDHEN and CDR2 is SYDVKM. CDR3 region: CASSLSGKSYEQYF. The CDR3 DNA sequence: TGTGCCAGCAGTTTATCAGGGAAGTCCTACGAGCAGTACTTC.

Only a few counts were recorded for this clonotype. The genes are TRBV29-1 and TRBJ2-7; D uncertain. The V end was cut by 4 bases, the J end by 4 bases, with 8 bases between. From germline, CDR1 is SQVTM and CDR2 ANQGSEA. The CDR3 sequence is 11 residues long. The CDR3 region is CSVVQRYEQYF. The CDR3 DNA reads TGCAGCGTTGTACAGAGATACGAGCAGTACTTC.

The chain recombines TRBV7-8 with TRBJ2-1; 8 bases are shared with TRBD2. CDR3 length: 15 amino acids. The V gene end was trimmed by 5 bases and the J gene end by 12 bases; junction bases not matched to a gene: 15. Per germline, CDR1 SGHVS and CDR2 FQNEAQ. The CDR3 DNA is TGTGCCAGCAGCCCTCAAGGACTAGCCGCCGCTGGGCAGTTCTTC. It yields the protein CASSPQGLAAAGQFF. Together with reference TRBV7-8 and TRBJ2-1, the CDR3 gives the full variable domain: GAGVSQSPRYKVAKRGQDVALRCDPISGHVSLFWYQQALGQGPEFLTYFQNEAQLDKSGLPSDRFFAERPEGSVSTLKIQRTQQEDSAVYLCASSPQGLAAAGQFFGPGTRLTVL.

This clonotype appeared a few times. The rearrangement uses TRBV20-1 and TRBJ2-3, with 9 bases aligning to TRBD2. The germline CDR1 and CDR2 sequences are DFQATT and SNEGSKA (reference sequence). This CDR3 region has 14 residues. Trimming took 7 bases from V and 0 from J; bases not matched to a gene: 5. In nucleotides, the CDR3 is TGCAGTGTCCTGACTAGCGGTAGCACAGATACGCAGTATTTT. Protein sequence: CSVLTSGSTDTQYF.

This sequence joins TRBV15 and TRBJ1-4; unclear D gene. CDR1 is LNHNV, CDR2 YYDKDF, per germline (reference sequence). The CDR3 sequence is 16 residues long. V shed 0 bases and J shed 1 base, with 9 bases lying between them. The CDR3 protein is CATSRDLGITNEKLFF. The CDR3 bases are TGTGCCACCAGCAGAGATCTCGGGATAACTAATGAAAAACTGTTTTTT.

This clonotype was found a few times. The genes are TRBV11-2 and TRBJ2-1; maybe TRBD1 (6 bases). The V and J ends lost 5 bases and 6 bases respectively, with 23 bases between them. The CDR3 spans 17 residues. CDR1 is SGHAT and CDR2 is FQNNGV in the germline V gene. The chain's CDR3 is CASSPIVGGAIVNEQFF. CDR3 DNA sequence: TGTGCCAGCAGCCCAATAGTTGGGGGCGCGATCGTCAATGAGCAGTTCTTC.

The genes are TRBV15 and TRBJ1-4, with 11 bases that match TRBD1. J lost 7 bases, V lost 5 bases, and 6 bases had no gene match. The CDR3 has 15 residues. Germline loops: CDR1 LNHNV, CDR2 YYDKDF (reference sequence). CDR3 residues: CATSPYGTGGEKLFF. For the CDR3, the DNA is TGTGCCACCAGCCCGTATGGGACAGGGGGTGAAAAACTGTTTTTT.

Details on this clonotype: Given a much more abundant clone one base away, this may be a read error. The V and J genes are TRBV20-1 and TRBJ2-7; the D is unclear. The germline V gene has CDR1 DFQATT and CDR2 SNEGSKA (reference sequence). This CDR3 contains 13 residues. The ends were cut back, 5 bases at V and 2 bases at J, with 13 bases in the middle. In DNA, the CDR3 is TGCAGTGCTCCTACAGAGAAGGCCTACGAGCAGTACTTC. This gives the protein CSAPTEKAYEQYF.

The chain couples TRBV6-4 to TRBJ2-5, with TRBD2 identical over 11 bases. Germline CDR1 MRHNA, CDR2 SNTAGT. Trimming took 2 bases from V and 11 from J; bases not matched to a gene: 13. The CDR3 is made up of 16 amino acids. The CDR3 DNA reads TGTGCCAGCAGTGACCTCTTAGCGGGGGGGCCCAATGAGCAGTACTTC. Its translation: CASSDLLAGGPNEQYF.

In this sample, this clonotype turned up a few times. The chain is built from TRBV28 and TRBJ2-1; no definite D call. The CDR3 consists of 15 residues. The V and J ends lost 3 bases and 1 base respectively, with 10 bases between them. CDR1 is MDHEN, CDR2 SYDVKM, per germline. The CDR3 nucleotides read TGTGCCAGCAGTTTTTCCGGGTATTCCTACAATGAGCAGTTCTTC. Translating gives CASSFSGYSYNEQFF.

This chain joins TRBV7-2 and TRBJ2-4, with 11 positions matching TRBD2. The DNA end is more similar to TRBJ2-7, so the J call may be wrong. The CDR3 is 15 residues long. Germline CDR1 and CDR2: SGHTA and FQGNSA. CDR3 region: CASSLGTSGSLEQYF. The CDR3 nucleotides are TGTGCCAGCAGCTTAGGCACTAGCGGGAGCCTCGAGCAGTACTTC.

This sequence joins TRBV6-2 or TRBV6-3 and TRBJ1-5, with D unclear. Germline V gene lookup returns CDR1 MNHEY and CDR2 SVGEGT. This CDR3 has 14 amino acids. V was clipped by 2 bases and J by 4 bases, with 9 bases between them. The CDR3 DNA reads TGTGCCAGCAGTTACGCTTCAGATAATCAGCCCCAGCATTTT. This sequence encodes CASSYASDNQPQHF.

There are a few counts of this clonotype. At one end the junction does not follow the germline gene, possibly because of a read error. The chain combines TRBV10-2 with TRBJ2-3; D unclear. The CDR3 runs to 14 residues. Germline loops: CDR1 WSHSY, CDR2 SAAADI. This CDR3 is CASSDTGRTDTQYF. The CDR3 nucleotides are TGTGCCAGCAGTGACACCGGGCGCACAGATACGCAGTATTTT.

The chain links TRBV21-1 to TRBJ2-7; the table's D call, TRBD2, was not checked against the DNA. TRBV21-1 is recorded as a pseudogene. The CDR3 extends over 18 amino acids. The CDR3 nucleotides read TGTGCCAGCAGTCCCCTAGAGACACTAAAGGGATATTCCTACGAGCAGTACTTC. Protein: CASSPLETLKGYSYEQYF.

This clonotype was seen a few times. The CDR3 sequence is CASAGGPGNEQFF. The DNA of the CDR3 is TGCGCCAGCGCAGGGGGTCCGGGTAATGAGCAGTTCTTC. The gene calls are TRBV5-1 and TRBJ2-1; 7 nucleotides line up with TRBD1. This CDR3 contains 13 residues. Trimming took 7 bases from V and 7 from J; bases not matched to a gene: 8. Per germline, CDR1 SGHRS and CDR2 YFSETQ.

The chain has TRBV15 and TRBJ2-1, with 7 positions matching TRBD2. J lost 5 bases, V lost 8 bases, and 6 bases had no gene match. Germline CDR1 is LNHNV and CDR2 is YYDKDF (reference sequence). The length of the CDR3 is 13 residues. DNA of the CDR3: TGTGCCACCGGCGGGGGACCTCACAATGAGCAGTTCTTC. Translating gives CATGGGPHNEQFF.

V is TRBV3-1 and J is TRBJ2-1; D is uncertain. The CDR3 spans 15 residues. The germline CDR1 and CDR2 sequences are LGHDT and YNNKEL (reference sequence). V was clipped by 3 bases and J by 0 bases, with 9 bases between them. The DNA for the CDR3 is TGTGCCAGCAGCCATGGGAAGAGCTCCTACAATGAGCAGTTCTTC. It codes for CASSHGKSSYNEQFF.

In this sample, this clonotype turned up a few times. The chain employs TRBV6-5 and TRBJ2-7, with 8 bases fitting TRBD1. Trimming removed 0 bases from V and 5 bases from J; junction bases left unmatched: 9. This CDR3 region has 16 residues. Germline V gene sequence: CDR1 MNHEY, CDR2 SVGAGI. CDR3 DNA: TGTGCCAGCAGTTACTCGACAGGACAGGGAATACACGAGCAGTACTTC. As protein: CASSYSTGQGIHEQYF.

The CDR3 reads CASTQGVAGGPGTRFQYF. CDR3 nucleotide sequence: TGTGCCAGCACCCAGGGGGTAGCGGGAGGGCCCGGTACGAGATTCCAGTACTTC. The rearrangement uses TRBV6-1 and TRBJ2-5; TRBD2 matches at 11 bases. The CDR3 extends over 18 amino acids. Germline lookup yields CDR1 MNHNS and CDR2 SASEGT. V lost 7 bases to trimming and J lost 10 bases; unmatched junction nucleotides: 23.

This clonotype was recorded a few times. The chain has TRBV15 and TRBJ2-7; D gene unclear. The J call is in doubt because the DNA end fits TRBJ2-5 better. The V gene's germline CDR1 is LNHNV and CDR2 YYDKDF (reference sequence). The CDR3 has 12 residues. CDR3 in amino acids: CATSIVRETQYF. CDR3 sequence (DNA): TGTGCCACCAGCATTGTCCGGGAGACCCAGTACTTC.

CDR3 sequence reads: CASSVDGQGGTYEQYF. The CDR3 nucleotides read TGTGCCAGCAGCGTAGACGGACAGGGAGGAACCTACGAGCAGTACTTC. The chain uses TRBV9 and TRBJ2-7; 8 bases align to TRBD1. Germline CDR1 reads SGDLS; CDR2 reads YYNGEE. CDR3 length equals 16 residues. J gave up 2 bases and V 0 bases, and 7 bases lay outside the gene matches.

This clonotype has only a few counts. The V and J genes are TRBV12-5 and TRBJ2-4; TRBD2 agrees at 11 bases. Looked up from germline, CDR1 is LGHNT and CDR2 is FRNRAP. J gave up 1 base and V 1 base, and 15 bases lay outside the gene matches. This CDR3 contains 21 residues. CDR3 nucleotide sequence: TGTGCTAGTGGTTTGGAGTTGGATAGCGGGAGGGCCTACCAGGCCAAAAACATTCAGTACTTC. Protein: CASGLELDSGRAYQAKNIQYF.

This chain connects TRBV29-1 to TRBJ2-1; D is tentatively TRBD1 or TRBD2 (5 bases each). CDR3 length: 13 residues. Germline CDR1 SQVTM, CDR2 ANQGSEA. With 1 base removed from V and 8 bases from J, the gap between germline ends came to 12 bases. Here the CDR3 reads CSVEVLGVHEQFF. CDR3 DNA sequence: TGCAGCGTTGAAGTGCTGGGGGTGCATGAGCAGTTCTTC.

The V and J genes are TRBV20-1 and TRBJ2-7, with TRBD2 matching 10 bases. CDR3 size: 15 residues. With V trimmed by 5 bases and J by 0 bases, 7 bases remained unmatched. Germline V gene data show CDR1 as DFQATT and CDR2 as SNEGSKA (reference sequence). The CDR3: CSAHTSGDSSYEQYF. CDR3 nucleotide sequence: TGCAGTGCTCACACTAGCGGGGATAGCTCCTACGAGCAGTACTTC.

This clonotype was detected a few times. The chain links TRBV7-9 to TRBJ1-2; D is undetermined. Germline V gives CDR1 SEHNR, CDR2 FQNEAQ (reference sequence). V lost 1 base to trimming and J lost 8 bases, with 14 bases between them. CDR3 size: 14 residues. The chain's CDR3 is CASSLDAPSRGYTF. The CDR3 nucleotides read TGTGCCAGCAGCTTAGATGCGCCGAGTCGGGGCTACACCTTC.

This clonotype came up a few times. This chain uses TRBV18 with TRBJ1-2; 9 nucleotides agree with TRBD1. Germline assignment: CDR1 KGHSH and CDR2 LQKENI. The CDR3 is 14 amino acids. The V and J ends lost 6 bases and 3 bases, in that order; junction bases with no gene match: 5. CDR3 in amino acids: CASSPRDRDYGYTF. The CDR3 region has the DNA TGTGCCAGCTCCCCAAGGGACAGGGACTATGGCTACACCTTC.